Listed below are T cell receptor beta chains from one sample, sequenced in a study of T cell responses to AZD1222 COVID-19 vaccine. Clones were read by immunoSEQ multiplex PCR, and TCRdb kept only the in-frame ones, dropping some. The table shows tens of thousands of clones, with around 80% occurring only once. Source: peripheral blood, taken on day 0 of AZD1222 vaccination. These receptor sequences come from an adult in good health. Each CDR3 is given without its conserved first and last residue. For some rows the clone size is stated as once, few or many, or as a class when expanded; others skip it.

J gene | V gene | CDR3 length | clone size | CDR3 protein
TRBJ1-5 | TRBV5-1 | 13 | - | ASSLDGARDQPQH
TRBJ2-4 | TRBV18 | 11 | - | ASSPGTKNIQY
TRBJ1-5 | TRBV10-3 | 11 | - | AISGQGNQPQH
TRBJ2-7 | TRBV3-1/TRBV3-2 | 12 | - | ASSQEESSYEQY
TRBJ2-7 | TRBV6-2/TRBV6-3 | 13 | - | ASSYSGRDSYEQY
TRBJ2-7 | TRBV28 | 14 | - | ASRTRSTGGRYEQY
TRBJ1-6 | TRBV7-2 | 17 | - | ASSLAPTGLPFYNSPLH
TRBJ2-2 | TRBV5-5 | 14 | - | ASSLVLVVRAGELF
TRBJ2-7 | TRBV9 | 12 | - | ASSSGTDAYEQY
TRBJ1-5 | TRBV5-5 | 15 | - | ASSPTAAGQVNQPQH
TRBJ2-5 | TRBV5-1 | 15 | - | ASSLEWTSVRQETQY
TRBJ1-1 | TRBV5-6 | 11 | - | ASSSSRNTEAF
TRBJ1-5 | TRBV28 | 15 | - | ASSSSSAVYSNQPQH
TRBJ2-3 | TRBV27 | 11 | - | ASSFWNTDTQY
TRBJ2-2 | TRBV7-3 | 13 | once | ASSLNLVVGGELF
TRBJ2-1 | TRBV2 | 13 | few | ASSEGESSYNEQF
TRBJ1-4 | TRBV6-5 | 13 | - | ASSKTGGLSEKLF
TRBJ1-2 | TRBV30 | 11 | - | AWSGDRNYGYT
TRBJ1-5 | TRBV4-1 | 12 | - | ASSQGGANQPQH
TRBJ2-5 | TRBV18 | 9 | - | ASSPRETQY
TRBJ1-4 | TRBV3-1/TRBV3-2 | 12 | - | ASSQVGASEKLF
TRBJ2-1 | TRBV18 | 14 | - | ASSPEVAGSYNEQF
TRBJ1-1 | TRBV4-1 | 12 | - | ASSPDGGGAEAF
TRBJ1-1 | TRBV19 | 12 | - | ASTPPGMNTEAF
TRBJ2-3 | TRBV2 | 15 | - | ASRRVRAGVLTDTQY
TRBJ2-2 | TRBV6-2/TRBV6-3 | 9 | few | ASSSPGELF
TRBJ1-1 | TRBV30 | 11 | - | AWEKGSSTEAF
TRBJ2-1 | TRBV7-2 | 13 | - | ASSLVAGVINEQF
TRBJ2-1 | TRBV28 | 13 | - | ASTSGTGSYNEQF
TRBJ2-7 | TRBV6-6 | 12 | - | ASSLTSVVIEQY